This TCR beta chain was retrieved from a study of cytomegalovirus exposure and HLA in healthy donors (dated by TCRdb to about 2017). Study-wide context: According to an earlier analysis of a few hundred of the donors, about 179 million T cells yielded 90 million to 130 million unique TCR beta sequences and less than 300 Gb of sequence data. An early release that covered about 600 HLA-typed donors contained approximately 290 gigabases of sequencing data and 65 million to 100 million unique TCR sequences. Among the roughly 410 genotyped donors, approximately 81% belonged to the genetic ancestry cluster associated with self-reported Caucasian donors. The study aimed to test whether signatures of past pathogen exposure could be identified by cataloging public T cell receptors. The study profiled the T cell repertoires of more than 500 subjects by immunosequencing and related them to cytomegalovirus serostatus. Besides the first cohort of under 700 subjects, a separate validation cohort made up of 120 or so different subjects was used. To predict cytomegalovirus infection status, the study combined high-throughput TCR immunosequencing, statistical association of individual TCRs with disease status, and machine learning. A later analysis re-analyzed previously published TCR beta repertoires from about 600 donors and added high-resolution HLA genotyping to study TCR occurrence patterns. In the later analysis, no new phenotypic data were used to find candidate immune exposures; instead, reliance was placed on TCR beta sequences and their occurrence across donors. In an earlier analysis of a few hundred of the donors, high-throughput TCR beta sequencing was used to judge whether each TCR beta V gene segment behaved as functional or pseudogenic. Donor age, sex, ethnicity and CMV serostatus were compiled together with the repertoire data. In a later genetic analysis, genome-wide SNP genotypes for about 65% of the 666 donors were used, and that subset was treated as a discovery cohort. Every discovery cohort repertoire had been produced on one sequencing platform. Both class I and class II loci were covered by HLA typing, at four-digit resolution. The number of donors typed differed by locus, with roughly 620-640 for A, B, C, DRB1 and DQB1, about 500 for DQA1, approximately 570 for DPA1, and around 450 for DPB1. Four to six DR-DQ haplotypes were handled as single units for association and clustering, since linkage in the cohort was strong. Across approximately 420 genotyped donors of the cohort, an average of about 240,000 unique TCR beta nucleotide sequences per donor were sequenced, and approximately 17% of those sequences were non-productive.

Libraries were made using the immunoSEQ multiplex PCR assay. A mixture of 60 forward primers for TCR Vbeta segments and 13 reverse primers for TCR Jbeta segments was used in the multiplex PCR. A multiplex PCR assay on genomic DNA amplified the CDR3 region of rearranged TCR beta genes. On the Illumina HiSeq System, the amplified TCR beta libraries were sequenced as 87-base-pair reads. Turning to the authors' computational methods: Across the 500 to 750 repertoires, a later analysis counted some 81 million unique TCR beta chains, around 10 million of which were shared by at least two donors. A nearest-neighbor algorithm error-corrected the raw reads and collapsed the reads into unique sequences, merging closely related sequences to remove PCR and sequencing errors. CDR3 sequences were aligned to IMGT reference sequences to assign V, D and J gene segments. For a sequence to be retained, a match of at least six nucleotides was required to both a V gene segment and a J gene segment. Rearrangements were called productive when the CDR3 lacked stop codons and stayed in frame with V and J; all others were non-productive. Following IMGT convention, CDR3 was defined as the stretch from the second conserved V-encoded cysteine up to the conserved J-encoded phenylalanine. The earlier analysis of roughly 590 of the donors excluded any sequence lacking an unambiguous match to a single V gene segment. An earlier analysis of several hundred of the donors called V segments functional above 56.7% productive rearrangements and segregating when the between-donor standard deviation exceeded 5%. A statistical classification framework was developed to diagnose cytomegalovirus status using the catalog of TCR beta chain sequences. A later analysis assigned V and J genes by comparing TCR nucleotide sequences with IMGT/GENE-DB human TR gene sequences. Using the TCRdist pipeline, a later analysis assigned CDR3 sequences along with most-parsimonious VDJ recombination scenarios. In a later analysis, every TCR beta chain was defined by the combination of its CDR3 amino acid sequence and its V-gene family, and reads without a unique V-gene family were dropped. In a later analysis, some 600 highly shared, low-generation-probability nucleotide sequences were removed to address suspected cross-contamination and a sequencing artifact. A later analysis calculated a clonal expansion index for each public chain from normalized within-repertoire ranks of inferred template counts. Generation probabilities in a later analysis came from a VDJ recombination model fitted to out-of-frame rearrangements, and those results were checked against IGoR. A later analysis scored TCR-TCR, TCR-HLA and TCR-CMV co-occurrence with hypergeometric tests, applying a repertoire-size bias correction to TCR pairs. A later analysis estimated false discovery rates by permuting HLA or CMV assignments 20 times. In a later analysis, co-occurring TCRs were grouped using DBSCAN, and TCRdist sequence similarity was added for clustering within HLA-allele-positive subsets. Repertoires with fewer than 30,000 or more than 120,000 public chains were left out of co-occurrence clustering, as were about 5 repertoires with anomalous nucleotide sharing. Imported from immuneACCESS, the table was reduced by TCRdb to in-frame sequences with V and J called. These copies leave out some clones; in studies compared against another copy, an unresolved V gene accounts for under half, and the cause of the remainder is not known. D and trimming were read from the DNA, whereas the V and J calls and clone size are those reported in that table. In this sample the table shows roughly 290,000 clones, 70% to 90% of which occur a single time. The top ten constitute around 2.1% of the sample.

A remark on this clone: It has no known antigen specificity. Base qualities are missing; no much larger clone stands one base away.

V ends up 3 bases short and J 1 base short, with an unmatched junction base count of 5. The CDR3 holds 17 amino acids from the cysteine to the phenylalanine. Of the read, only the CDR3 DNA is kept; its 51 bases are in frame from base 1. The CDR1 and CDR2 encoded by the germline V gene are ENHRY and SYGVKD. The cohort consisted of 666 healthy bone marrow donors. At the time of sampling, all cohort members were nominally healthy, though unrecorded immune exposures were likely present. The donor tested CMV seronegative and was one of the 352 seronegative cohort members. A peripheral blood sample was collected from each donor, and TCR beta sequencing was performed on peripheral blood mononuclear cells. The Qiagen DNeasy Blood Extraction Kit was used to extract genomic DNA from the blood cell samples. Broad study findings and their caveats: Linkage disequilibrium might explain the correlated functional status among segregating V segments, but an unknown experimental factor could not be ruled out. In vitro tests confirmed that a few of the cytomegalovirus-associated TCR beta chains recognize cytomegalovirus antigens. Because counts were too low, seventeen rarely observed V segments, including chromosome 9 orphons, were excluded from the earlier analysis of 587 of the donors. While some public TCRs were present in many individuals, most TCR sequences turned up only very rarely across donors. Specific HLA alleles were associated with 18,000 or so TCR beta sequences at a false discovery rate of 0.05 in a later analysis. This cohort had only TCR beta chains sequenced, and the lack of alpha or paired-chain data limited which features could be detected. A later analysis reported that several top co-occurrence clusters appeared linked to parvovirus B19, influenza, CMV and Epstein-Barr virus. An earlier analysis of around 500 of the donors showed that most TCR beta V segments appeared in productive rearrangements either about 87% or about 30% of the time, which broadly matched IMGT annotations. The study listed 170 or so TCR beta chains as associated with cytomegalovirus. Strong co-occurrence of HLA alleles, especially DR and DQ, made assigning TCR associations to individual alleles difficult. V-gene and J-gene trimming of TCR beta chains was associated with a missense DCLRE1C variant in a later genetic analysis, and the association was replicated in an independent cohort. For the cohort, immune exposure information was limited to CMV serostatus. In a later analysis, most CMV-associated TCR beta chains were found to appear HLA-restricted, with HLA associations seemingly driven largely by CMV exposure. A later analysis found that TCR association rates varied across HLA loci, with DRB1 alleles showing the most associated TCRs and HLA-C alleles the fewest. Presence/absence analyses assumed roughly uniform sequencing depth across donors, an assumption that may not hold. Some IMGT-functional V segments, including TRBV6-2 and TRBV6-3, could not be distinguished by the 87-base-pair reads and were therefore excluded. In a later analysis, HLA-associated TCR beta chains were found to be more clonally expanded and to have lower generation probabilities than equally common non-associated chains. The authors suggested that the approach could potentially be generalized to other disease states and immunological phenotypes. HLA typing was unavailable for some donors at each locus, so association tests used only the typed subset. The sequencing pipeline was judged likely to have produced a cluster of highly shared sequence variants as a technical artifact. A further reported finding was that TCR beta sequences accurately predicted the HLA-A and HLA-B alleles for most subjects in the first cohort. The classifier was reported to diagnose cytomegalovirus status with high specificity and sensitivity in both the original and validation cohorts. A later genetic analysis reported fewer N-insertions in productive TCRs among donors in an Asian-associated ancestry cluster than the roughly 640-donor mean.

The TCR sequence derives from a woman in her late teens or twenties in good health and CMV-seronegative. The rearrangement joined TRBV10-3 to TRBJ2-3; 12 bases in between match TRBD2. Material for sequencing was PBMCs. The CDR3 region: CAISEGASGGGTDTQYF. Read as DNA, the sequence is TGTGCCATCAGTGAAGGTGCTAGCGGGGGGGGCACAGATACGCAGTATTTT.